This T cell receptor (beta chain) was obtained from a study of vaccination effects on CD4 cells after COVID-19. On the study more broadly: Samples were taken post-vaccine, and their median timing was 72 days after the second dose.

Turning to this clone: The antigen remains undetermined.

V was cut by 7 bases and J by 3 bases, with 14 bases left in between. The CDR3 covers 14 residues. Germline lookup yields CDR1 SGHRS and CDR2 YFSETQ. Clones were read by immunoSEQ multiplex PCR, and TCRdb kept only the in-frame ones, dropping some. This table has 65,000 to 95,000 clones, around four fifths appearing once. Antigen-specific CD4+ T cells were expanded (with viral peptide pools) by the ViraFEST assay ahead of sequencing. When around 10 days of culture had elapsed, CD4+ T cells were isolated. Everyone in the study got two shots of either the BNT162b2 or mRNA-1273 vaccine. General study findings and limits: Convalescent patients in the study were few, and early post-infection timepoints were absent. There was marked clonal contraction among infection- and vaccine-induced clones late after vaccination.

The origin of this receptor is a human donor who received a COVID-19 vaccine. The V and J genes are TRBV5-1 and TRBJ1-5; D gene unclear. The sequencing used CD4+ T cells from PBMCs cultured with HCoV-OC43 spike peptides, collected after COVID-19 vaccination. Subset in this sample: HCoV-OC43 spike overlapping peptide pool stimulation. The CDR3 DNA reads as TGCGCCAGCTCTGGAGGAGCTCCCAATCAGCCCCAGCATTTT. Its protein is CASSGGAPNQPQHF.